This T cell receptor beta chain was sequenced for a study of blood T cell repertoires in COVID-19. About the research overall: Researchers got acute and convalescent COVID-19 samples from the United States, Italy and Spain. The analysed material was cDNA or gDNA that came from T cells, B-cell-depleted T cells, or PBMCs.

V lost 5 bases to trimming and J lost 2 bases; unmatched junction nucleotides: 8. CDR1 and CDR2 from the germline V gene are SGHAT and FQNNGV. The CDR3 totals 18 residues. Data came from immunoSEQ multiplex PCR; TCRdb stores just in-frame clones and leaves some out. This sample has 250,000 to 300,000 clones; 89% occur once, and the top ten carry approximately 2.2%. Sequencing was performed on peripheral blood. The chain has TRBV11-2 and TRBJ2-5, with 16 positions matching TRBD2. The receptor's source is a man aged 50 to 60 with acute or convalescent COVID-19. The CDR3 DNA reads as TGTGCCAGCAGCCACGGGACTAGCGGGGGGGCAATACAAGAGACCCAGTACTTC. This encodes CASSHGTSGGAIQETQYF.